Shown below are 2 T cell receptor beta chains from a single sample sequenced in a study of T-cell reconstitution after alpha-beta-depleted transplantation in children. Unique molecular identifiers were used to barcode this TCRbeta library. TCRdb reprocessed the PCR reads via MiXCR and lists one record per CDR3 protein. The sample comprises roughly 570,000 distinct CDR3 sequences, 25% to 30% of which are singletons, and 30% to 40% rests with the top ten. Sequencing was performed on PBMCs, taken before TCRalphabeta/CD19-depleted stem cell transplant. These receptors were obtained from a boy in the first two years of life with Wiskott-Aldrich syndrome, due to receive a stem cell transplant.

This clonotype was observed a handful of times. CDR3 DNA sequence: TGTGCCAGCAGTTTAGGTAGTCTAGCGGGTCGATACTACGAGCAGTACTTC. It yields the protein CASSLGSLAGRYYEQYF. The chain has TRBV12-3 or TRBV12-4 and TRBJ2-7, with 8 bases lining up with TRBD2. Trimming at V came to 1 base and at J to 3 bases, leaving 11 bases not matched to a gene. The CDR3 consists of 17 residues.

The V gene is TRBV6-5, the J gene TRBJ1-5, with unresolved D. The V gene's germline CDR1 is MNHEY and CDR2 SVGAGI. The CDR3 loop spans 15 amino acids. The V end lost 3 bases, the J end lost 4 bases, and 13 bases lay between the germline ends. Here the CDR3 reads CASSYWGISNQPQHF. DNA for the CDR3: TGTGCCAGCAGTTATTGGGGTATATCAAATCAGCCCCAGCATTTT.